Below are 6 T cell receptor beta chains sequenced from a single sample in a study of blood T cells in healthy people across ages. Primers used in a second PCR of roughly 6 to 11 cycles were a sample-barcoded 5' primer and a J-beta primer mix. Via MiXCR, TCRdb re-called the 5' RACE reads, giving one row per CDR3 protein. The data contain some 640,000 distinct CDR3 sequences, about 28% of them seen just once; the ten biggest clones take up around 14%. The source material was blood. Receptors originate from a woman older than 75 in good health.

In this sample, this clonotype turned up once. The V and J genes are TRBV28 and TRBJ2-7, with TRBD1 as a possible D gene (5 bases). The CDR3 runs to 18 residues. Germline V gene data show CDR1 as MDHEN and CDR2 as SYDVKM. Trimming took off 2 bases at V and 1 base at J, with 21 bases between the two ends. As DNA, the CDR3 is TGTGCCAGCAGTTTAGGCCCATTGACAGCGACTGAGTCCTACGAGCAGTACTTC. It yields the protein CASSLGPLTATESYEQYF.

The sample holds many counts of this clonotype. The rearrangement links TRBV24-1 to TRBJ2-1, with 8 bases lining up with TRBD1. Germline CDR1 reads KGHDR; CDR2 reads SFDVKD. The J segment lost 6 bases and the V segment lost 3 bases, leaving 6 bases of the junction unmatched. The CDR3 is 15 amino acids. DNA of the CDR3: TGTGCCACCAGTGATCGACAGGGGCGGATCAATGAGCAGTTCTTC. Translating it yields CATSDRQGRINEQFF.

The chain is built from TRBV5-1 and TRBJ2-2; 8 bases fit TRBD2. Germline CDR1 reads SGHRS; CDR2 reads YFSETQ. The CDR3 totals 15 residues. V lost 1 base to trimming and J lost 5 bases; unmatched junction nucleotides: 4. The CDR3 reads CASSLIAGSTGELFF. The CDR3 DNA follows: TGCGCCAGCAGCTTGATAGCGGGGAGTACCGGGGAGCTGTTTTTT.

In regard to this clonotype: This sequence may be a read error, since a much larger clone differs from it by one base. The V gene is TRBV29-1, the J gene TRBJ2-5, with 12 bases that match TRBD2. Germline V CDR1 and CDR2: SQVTM, ANQGSEA. CDR3 length: 15 residues. V was clipped by 1 base and J by 11 bases; unmatched bases: 11. CDR3: CSVEAPSGGADEQYF. In nucleotides, the CDR3 is TGCAGCGTTGAAGCCCCTAGCGGGGGGGCGGATGAGCAGTACTTC.

This clonotype occurred many times. The chain links TRBV20-1 to TRBJ2-1; 8 positions agree with TRBD1. Germline trimming cut 0 bases from V and 1 base from J; bases unmatched to any gene: 11. The CDR3 covers 18 residues. Germline assignment: CDR1 DFQATT and CDR2 SNEGSKA (reference sequence). CDR3 in DNA: TGCAGTGCTAGAGATGCATTAAACAGGGGGGCGTCCTACAATGAGCAGTTCTTC. Its protein is CSARDALNRGASYNEQFF.

This clonotype has at least ten counts. The chain links TRBV7-2 to TRBJ2-5, with 10 bases fitting TRBD1. After removal of 4 bases from V and 5 bases from J, the junction contained 7 bases not matched to a gene. This CDR3 has 15 residues. CDR1 and CDR2 (germline): SGHTA, FQGNSA. CDR3: CASSYRQGAQETQYF. The CDR3 region has the DNA TGTGCCAGCAGCTATAGACAGGGGGCTCAGGAGACCCAGTACTTC.